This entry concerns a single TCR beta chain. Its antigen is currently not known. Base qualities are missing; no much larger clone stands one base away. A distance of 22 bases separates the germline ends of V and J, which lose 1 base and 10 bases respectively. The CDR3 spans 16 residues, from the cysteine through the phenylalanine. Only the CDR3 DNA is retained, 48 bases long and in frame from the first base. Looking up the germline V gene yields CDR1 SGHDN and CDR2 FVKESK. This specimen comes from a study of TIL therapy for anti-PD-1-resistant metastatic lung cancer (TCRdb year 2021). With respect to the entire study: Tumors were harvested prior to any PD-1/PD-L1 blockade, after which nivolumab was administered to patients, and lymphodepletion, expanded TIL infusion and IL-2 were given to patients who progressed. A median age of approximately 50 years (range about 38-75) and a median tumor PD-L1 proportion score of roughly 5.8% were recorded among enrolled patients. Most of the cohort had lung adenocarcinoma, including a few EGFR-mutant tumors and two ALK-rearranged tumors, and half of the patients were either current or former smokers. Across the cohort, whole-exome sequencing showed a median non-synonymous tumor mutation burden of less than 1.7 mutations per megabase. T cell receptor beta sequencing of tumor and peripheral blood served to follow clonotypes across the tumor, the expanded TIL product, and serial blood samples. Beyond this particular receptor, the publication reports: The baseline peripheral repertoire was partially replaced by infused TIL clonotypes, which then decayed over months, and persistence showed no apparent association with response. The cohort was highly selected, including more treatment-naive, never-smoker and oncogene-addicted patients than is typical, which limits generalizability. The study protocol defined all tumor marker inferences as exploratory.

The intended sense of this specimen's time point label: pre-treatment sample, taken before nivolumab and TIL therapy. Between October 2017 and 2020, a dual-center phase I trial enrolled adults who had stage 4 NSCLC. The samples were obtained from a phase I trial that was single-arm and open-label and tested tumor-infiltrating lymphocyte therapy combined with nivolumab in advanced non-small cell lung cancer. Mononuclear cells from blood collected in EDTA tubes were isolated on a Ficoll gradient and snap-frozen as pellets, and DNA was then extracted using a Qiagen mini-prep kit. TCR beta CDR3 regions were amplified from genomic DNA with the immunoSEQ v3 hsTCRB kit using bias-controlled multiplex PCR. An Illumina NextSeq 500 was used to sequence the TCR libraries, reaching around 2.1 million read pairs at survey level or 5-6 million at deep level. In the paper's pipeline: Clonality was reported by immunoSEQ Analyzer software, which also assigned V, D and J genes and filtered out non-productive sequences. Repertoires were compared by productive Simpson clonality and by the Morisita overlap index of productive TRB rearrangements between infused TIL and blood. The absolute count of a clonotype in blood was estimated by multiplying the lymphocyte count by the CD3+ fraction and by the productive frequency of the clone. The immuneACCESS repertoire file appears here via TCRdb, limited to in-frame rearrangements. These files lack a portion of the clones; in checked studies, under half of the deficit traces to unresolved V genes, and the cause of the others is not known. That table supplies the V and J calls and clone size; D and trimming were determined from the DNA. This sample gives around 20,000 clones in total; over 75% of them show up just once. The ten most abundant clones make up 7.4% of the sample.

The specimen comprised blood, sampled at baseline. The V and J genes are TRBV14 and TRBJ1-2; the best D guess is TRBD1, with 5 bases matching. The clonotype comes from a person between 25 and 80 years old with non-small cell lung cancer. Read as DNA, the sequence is TGTGCCAGCAGCCAAGTAGAAGACAGACGGAACACAGACTACACCTTC. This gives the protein CASSQVEDRRNTDYTF.